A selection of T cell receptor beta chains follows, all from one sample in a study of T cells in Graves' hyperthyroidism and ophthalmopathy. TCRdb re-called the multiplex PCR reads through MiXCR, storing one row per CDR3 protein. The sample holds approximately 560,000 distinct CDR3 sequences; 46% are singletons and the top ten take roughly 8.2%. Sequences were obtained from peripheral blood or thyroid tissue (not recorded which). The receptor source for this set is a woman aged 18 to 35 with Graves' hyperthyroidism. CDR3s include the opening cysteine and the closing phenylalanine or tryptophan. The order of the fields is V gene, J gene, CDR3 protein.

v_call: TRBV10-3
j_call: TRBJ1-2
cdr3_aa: CASRKTGTGLGYTF

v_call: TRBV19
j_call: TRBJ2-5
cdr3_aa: CASMAGNWGTQYF

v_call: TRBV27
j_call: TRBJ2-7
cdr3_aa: CASSSGTSGSLYEQYF

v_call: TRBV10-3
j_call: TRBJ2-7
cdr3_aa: CATSDSQGSYEQYF

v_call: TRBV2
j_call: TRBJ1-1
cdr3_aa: CASNNQGATEAFF

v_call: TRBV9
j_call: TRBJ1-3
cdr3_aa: CASSEDRDGNTIYF

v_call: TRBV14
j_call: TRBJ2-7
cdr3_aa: CASSSHRGFRDEQYF

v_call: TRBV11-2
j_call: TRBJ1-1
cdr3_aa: CASSPGTLGTEAFF

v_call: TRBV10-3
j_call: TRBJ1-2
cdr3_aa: CAISESKGSRTYGYTF

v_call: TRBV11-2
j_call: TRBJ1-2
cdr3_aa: CASRARGDTGYTF

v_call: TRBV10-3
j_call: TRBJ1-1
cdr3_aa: CAIAPDMNTEAFF

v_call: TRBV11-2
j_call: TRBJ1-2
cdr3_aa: CASSQDPANYGYTF

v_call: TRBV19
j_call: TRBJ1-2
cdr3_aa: CASSIVAGGKNYGYTF

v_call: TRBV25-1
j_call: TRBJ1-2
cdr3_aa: CAKGYGYTF

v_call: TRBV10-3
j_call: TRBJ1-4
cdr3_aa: CATSSQTGRAEKLFF

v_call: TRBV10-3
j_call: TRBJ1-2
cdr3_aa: CAIRAGTHNYGYTF

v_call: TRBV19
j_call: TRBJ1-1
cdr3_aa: CASSIQGNGRTEAFF

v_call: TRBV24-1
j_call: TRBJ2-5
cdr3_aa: CATSGLTGQGLHETQYF

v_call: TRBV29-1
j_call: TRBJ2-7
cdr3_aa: CSVEGDGGYEQYF

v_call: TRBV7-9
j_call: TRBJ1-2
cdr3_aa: CASSAQRSPGGYTF

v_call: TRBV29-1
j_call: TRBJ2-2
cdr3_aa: CSVSADRKNTGELFF

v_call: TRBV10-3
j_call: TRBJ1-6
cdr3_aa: CASARDRAGSPLHF

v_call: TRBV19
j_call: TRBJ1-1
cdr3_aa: CASSPQVATEAFF

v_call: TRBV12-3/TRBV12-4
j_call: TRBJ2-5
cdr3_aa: CASSPFAGQETQYF

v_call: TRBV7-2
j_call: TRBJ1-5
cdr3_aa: CASSVAGTQREQPQHF

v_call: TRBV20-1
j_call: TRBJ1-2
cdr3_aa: CSARGQGDGYTF

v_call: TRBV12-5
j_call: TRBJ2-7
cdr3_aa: CASRQGYEQYF

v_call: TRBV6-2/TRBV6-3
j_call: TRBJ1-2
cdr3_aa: CASSYSLQGAGYTF

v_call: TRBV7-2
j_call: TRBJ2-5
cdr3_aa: CASSSTGTSGETQYF

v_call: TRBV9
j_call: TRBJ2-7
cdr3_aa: CASSVAGEDEQYF

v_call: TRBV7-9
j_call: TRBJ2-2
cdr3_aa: CASSLGSLTGELFF

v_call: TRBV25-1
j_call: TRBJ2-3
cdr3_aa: CASSEVGMAGTQYF

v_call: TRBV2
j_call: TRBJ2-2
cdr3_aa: CASSYSGVGELFF

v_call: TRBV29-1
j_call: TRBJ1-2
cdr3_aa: CSVGGQEGGYTF

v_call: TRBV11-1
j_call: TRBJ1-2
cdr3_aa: CASTSAPGVGYTF

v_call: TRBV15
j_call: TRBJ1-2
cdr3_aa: CATSLRTANYGYTF

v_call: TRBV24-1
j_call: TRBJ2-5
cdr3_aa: CATSDFPGTRETQYF

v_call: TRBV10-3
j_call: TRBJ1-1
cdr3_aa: CAISELQGIAEAFF

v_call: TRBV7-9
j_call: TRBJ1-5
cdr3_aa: CASSLTGEGKPQHF

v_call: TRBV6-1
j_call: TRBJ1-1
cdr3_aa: CASSRQAGGAFF

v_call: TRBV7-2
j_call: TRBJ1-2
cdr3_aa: CASSVRQGVNGYTF

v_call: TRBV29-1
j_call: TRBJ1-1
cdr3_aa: CSAGTGSPEAFF

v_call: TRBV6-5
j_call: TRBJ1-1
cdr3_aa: CASSYSGQGAEAFF

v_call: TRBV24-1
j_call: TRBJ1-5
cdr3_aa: CATQGGQPQHF

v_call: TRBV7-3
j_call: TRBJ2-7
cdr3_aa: CASSPGTDGRYEQYF

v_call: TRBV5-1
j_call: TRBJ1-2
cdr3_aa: CASSEGTGANYGYTF

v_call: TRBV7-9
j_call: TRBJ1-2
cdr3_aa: CASSFGTGGAGGYTF

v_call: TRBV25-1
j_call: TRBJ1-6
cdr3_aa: CASSSQVGRKANSPLHF

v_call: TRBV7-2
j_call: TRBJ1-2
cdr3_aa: CASSPGTVRYGYTF

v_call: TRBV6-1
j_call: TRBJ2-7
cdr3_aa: CASGDRAPTSGEQYF

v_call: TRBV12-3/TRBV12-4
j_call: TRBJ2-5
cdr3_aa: CASSPSGRGQETQYF

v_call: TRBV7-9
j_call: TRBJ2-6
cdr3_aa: CASSFSLRRANVLTF

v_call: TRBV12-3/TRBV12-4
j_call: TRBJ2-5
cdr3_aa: CASSMGRQYQETQYF

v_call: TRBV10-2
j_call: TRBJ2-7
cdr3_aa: CASRSFGTKSYEQYF

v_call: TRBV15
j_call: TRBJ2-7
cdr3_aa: CATSRGGVTKQYF

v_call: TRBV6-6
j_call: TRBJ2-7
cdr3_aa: CASSSAPYEQYF

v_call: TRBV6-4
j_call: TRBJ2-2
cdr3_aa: CASSGEYTGELFF